The clone carrying this T cell receptor (beta chain) was observed a few times. The target antigen is unknown. The entry originates in a study of T cells in localized non-small cell lung cancer. Overall study findings and caveats: Measurement of T cell clonality placed uninvolved adjacent lung highest, above the level in tumor. Longer overall survival accompanied higher blood T cell density. The tumor had only one region sequenced, so heterogeneity remains possible. For the top 100 tumor clones, a median about 62 also appeared in adjacent lung.

The germline gives CDR1 SGHTS, CDR2 YDEGEE. Trimming at V came to 5 bases and at J to 7 bases, leaving 8 bases not matched to a gene. The CDR3 has 13 residues. TCRdb's copy holds only in-frame clones and misses some; the assay was immunoSEQ multiplex PCR. Of about 52,000 clones detected, around 87% appear once; the ten largest clones hold about a sixth. Sample: PBMCs, taken before any cancer treatment. This TCR derives from a female donor with stage II lung adenocarcinoma. This rearrangement joins TRBV5-8 to TRBJ2-7; 8 nucleotides align to TRBD2. CDR3 DNA: TGTGCCAGCAGTTCGGCGGGGGGCAGTGAGCAGTACTTC. It specifies CASSSAGGSEQYF. Looking up the rest from reference TRBV5-8 and TRBJ2-7 gives the full variable domain: EAGVTQSPTHLIKTRGQQATLRCSPISGHTSVYWYQQALGLGLQFLLWYDEGEERNRGNFPPRFSGRQFPNYSSELNVNALELEDSALYLCASSSAGGSEQYFGPGTRLTVT.